These 24 T cell receptor beta chains were sequenced from one sample in a study of shared clonotypes between healthy human individuals. TCRdb's table, derived via immunoSEQ multiplex PCR, lists solely in-frame clones and lacks some. The data show 950,000 to 1,100,000 clones, more than 60% seen once. Source material: memory CD4+ T cells sorted from blood. Subset here: CD45RA-negative fraction. The receptors come from a man between 18 and 35 years old in good health.

V usage is TRBV29-1 and J usage is TRBJ1-1; 8 nucleotides match TRBD1. The CDR3 length is 12 residues. Germline V gene data show CDR1 as SQVTM and CDR2 as ANQGSEA. The V gene end was trimmed by 6 bases and the J gene end by 4 bases; junction bases not matched to a gene: 4. Here the CDR3 DNA reads TGCAGCGTCGGACAGGGCCCCACTGAAGCTTTCTTT. It translates to CSVGQGPTEAFF.

This sequence joins TRBV5-1 and TRBJ1-2; D call uncertain. Trimming shortened V by 0 bases and J by 2 bases, and 8 bases separated the two germline ends. The CDR3 extends over 14 amino acids. The germline gives CDR1 SGHRS, CDR2 YFSETQ. CDR3: CASSLGADNYGYTF. The CDR3 coding sequence is TGCGCCAGCAGCTTGGGGGCAGACAACTATGGCTACACCTTC.

The chain uses TRBV29-1 and TRBJ1-2, with D tentatively TRBD1 (6 bases). This CDR3 has 12 residues. The V and J ends lost 7 bases and 1 base respectively, with 10 bases between them. Germline V CDR1 and CDR2: SQVTM, ANQGSEA. The CDR3 DNA is TGCAGCGAGTACAGGGATAACTATGGCTACACCTTC. Translated: CSEYRDNYGYTF.

Ten or more counts support this clone. CDR3 amino acids: CASSRTGGADSPLHF. DNA of the CDR3: TGTGCCAGCAGCCGGACAGGGGGCGCGGATTCACCCCTCCACTTT. V gene TRBV6-5 combines with J gene TRBJ1-6; 11 nucleotides match TRBD1. The CDR3 is 15 amino acids. Germline CDR1 reads MNHEY; CDR2 reads SVGAGI. Trimming cost V 6 bases and J 8 bases; bases outside gene matches: 6.

This clone was detected a few times. The gene calls are TRBV6-1 and TRBJ2-7; TRBD1 aligns across 7 bases. CDR1 is MNHNS, CDR2 SASEGT, per germline. V gave up 6 bases and J gave up 0 bases; unmatched junction bases: 5. The CDR3 is 14 residues long. The CDR3 sequence: CASSLGQVSYEQYF. Written as DNA, the CDR3 is TGTGCCAGCAGCCTAGGACAGGTCTCCTACGAGCAGTACTTC.

This clone has just a few counts. A much larger clone differs by one base, so this may be a read error. The sample has other DNA sequences that encode this CDR3 too. The chain joins TRBV2 to TRBJ2-3; D may be TRBD1 or TRBD2 (6 bases each). The CDR3 runs 12 residues. Germline CDR1 and CDR2: SNHLY and FYNNEI. V lost 5 bases and J lost 5, with 8 bases in between. The CDR3 coding sequence is TGTGCCAGCAGTAGGGGGGAAGATACGCAGTATTTT. It yields the protein CASSRGEDTQYF.

This rearrangement joins TRBV6-6 to TRBJ2-1; TRBD2 aligns across 8 bases. Germline values: CDR1 MNHNY, CDR2 SVGAGI (reference sequence). J gave up 3 bases and V 5 bases, and 3 bases lay outside the gene matches. CDR3 length equals 14 residues. The CDR3, as DNA: TGTGCCAGCAGTGATACTAGCGGCTACAATGAGCAGTTCTTC. Its protein is CASSDTSGYNEQFF.

The chain recombines TRBV4-3 with TRBJ2-2, with D possibly being TRBD2 (6 bases). The ends were cut back, 0 bases at V and 2 bases at J, with 7 bases in the middle. Germline CDR1 LGHNA, CDR2 YSLEER. The CDR3 loop spans 15 amino acids. The DNA of the CDR3 is TGCGCCAGCAGCCAAGAAGGGACTAACACCGGGGAGCTGTTTTTT. This translates into CASSQEGTNTGELFF.

This clone was counted once. The V gene is TRBV5-6, the J gene TRBJ2-5; possibly TRBD1 for D (5 bases). The CDR3 loop spans 14 amino acids. Trimming took off 3 bases at V and 5 bases at J, with 14 bases between the two ends. Germline CDR1 and CDR2: SGHDT and YYEEEE. The CDR3 reads CASSSRARAETQYF. CDR3 sequence (DNA): TGTGCCAGCAGCTCCCGGGCCAGGGCGGAGACCCAGTACTTC. The full variable domain, in which reference TRBV5-6 and TRBJ2-5 provide the parts outside the CDR3, is DAGVTQSPTHLIKTRGQQVTLRCSPKSGHDTVSWYQQALGQGPQFIFQYYEEEERQRGNFPDRFSGHQFPNYSSELNVNALLLGDSALYLCASSSRARAETQYFGPGTRLLVL.

The chain uses TRBV4-1 and TRBJ2-5; D remains ambiguous. V was clipped by 3 bases and J by 1 base, with 9 bases between them. Germline V gene lookup returns CDR1 MGHRA and CDR2 YSYEKL. The CDR3 is made up of 14 amino acids. The CDR3 coding sequence is TGCGCCAGCAGCCAGTTAGGGCCCCAAGAGACCCAGTACTTC. This encodes CASSQLGPQETQYF.

The chain combines TRBV29-1 with TRBJ2-5; 8 positions match TRBD1. The germline CDR1 and CDR2 sequences are SQVTM and ANQGSEA. V shed 6 bases, J shed 0 bases, and the junction held 9 bases outside the gene matches. The CDR3 totals 15 residues. The CDR3 region has the DNA TGCAGCGTAGGGGACAGGTCTACGTACCAAGAGACCCAGTACTTC. It codes for CSVGDRSTYQETQYF.

This clone has just one count. The chain uses TRBV30 and TRBJ2-7; 13 bases agree with TRBD2. Trimming took 5 bases from V and 0 from J; bases not matched to a gene: 7. CDR1 is GTSNPN and CDR2 is SVGIG in the germline V gene (reference sequence). The CDR3 sequence is 16 residues long. The CDR3 DNA reads TGTGCCTGGCGTTCGACTAGCGGGGGGTCCTCCTACGAGCAGTACTTC. This gives the protein CAWRSTSGGSSYEQYF.

This chain connects TRBV10-3 to TRBJ2-7; D may be TRBD2 (7 bases). CDR3 length: 17 amino acids. Germline CDR1 ENHRY, CDR2 SYGVKD. V was pared by 10 bases and J by 0 bases, with 25 bases between. The CDR3 here is CATRGPIAGYSSYEQYF. DNA of the CDR3: TGTGCCACCAGGGGCCCAATAGCGGGTTACAGCTCCTACGAGCAGTACTTC.

This clone appeared a single time. The chain carries TRBV10-1 and TRBJ2-4; TRBD2 aligns across 10 bases. With V trimmed by 5 bases and J by 12 bases, 7 bases remained unmatched. This CDR3 has 13 residues. Looked up from germline, CDR1 is WNHNN and CDR2 is SYGVQD (reference sequence). In nucleotides, the CDR3 is TGCGCCAGCAGTCCTACTAGCGGGGTTCCTCAGTACTTC. Encoded protein: CASSPTSGVPQYF.

The chain is built from TRBV7-2 and TRBJ2-5; 8 bases align to TRBD2. This CDR3 spans 17 amino acids. Unmatched junction bases numbered 16, after V lost 5 bases and J lost 5 bases. The germline CDR1 and CDR2 sequences are SGHTA and FQGNSA. CDR3 DNA: TGTGCCAGCAGCCTAAAAGGGAGTGGGACTAGGGGTGAGACCCAGTACTTC. It translates to CASSLKGSGTRGETQYF.

The CDR3 coding sequence is TGTGCCAGCAGTTTAAGCCGAGGGCGGAACACTGAAGCTTTCTTT. Amino acid sequence: CASSLSRGRNTEAFF. The rearrangement links TRBV27 to TRBJ1-1; no clear D. The CDR3 has 15 amino acids. CDR1 MNHEY and CDR2 SMNVEV come from the germline V gene (reference sequence). Trimming pared 2 bases from V and 1 base from J, leaving 11 bases between.

The chain couples TRBV2 to TRBJ2-1, with TRBD2 identical over 7 bases. Per the germline V gene, CDR1 is SNHLY and CDR2 is FYNNEI. J lost 6 bases, V lost 1 base, and 3 bases had no gene match. This CDR3 has 14 amino acids. This chain's CDR3 is CASSEGGRVNEQFF. DNA for the CDR3: TGTGCCAGCAGTGAAGGCGGGAGAGTCAATGAGCAGTTCTTC.

The V call is TRBV10-3, the J call TRBJ1-3; D gene ambiguous. The CDR3 runs 15 residues. V was clipped by 0 bases and J by 4 bases, with 10 bases between them. Germline-derived CDR1 and CDR2 are ENHRY and SYGVKD. The CDR3 region is CAISESGLLGNTIYF. The CDR3 region has the DNA TGTGCCATCAGTGAGTCGGGCCTGCTCGGAAACACCATATATTTT.

The V gene is TRBV15, the J gene TRBJ2-2, with TRBD1 identical over 8 bases. The CDR3 spans 14 residues. Germline values: CDR1 LNHNV, CDR2 YYDKDF (reference sequence). Germline trimming cut 6 bases from V and 5 bases from J; bases unmatched to any gene: 5. CDR3 region: CATSQGAGTGELFF. Written as DNA, the CDR3 is TGTGCCACCAGTCAGGGGGCAGGGACCGGGGAGCTGTTTTTT.

CDR3 residues: CASSAGDRVAEAFF. CDR3 DNA sequence: TGCGCCAGCAGTGCGGGGGATAGAGTCGCTGAAGCTTTCTTT. The V call is TRBV10-2, the J call TRBJ1-1; a weak D match, TRBD1 (5 bases). Germline V CDR1 and CDR2: WSHSY, SAAADI. V gave up 4 bases and J gave up 6 bases, with 15 bases separating them. The CDR3 length is 14 residues.

V and J are TRBV4-3 and TRBJ1-2; the D gene is possibly TRBD1 (5 bases). Trimming removed 2 bases at V and 4 bases at J, with 14 bases between. Germline assignment: CDR1 LGHNA and CDR2 YSLEER. This CDR3 is 15 amino acids long. The CDR3, as DNA: TGCGCCAGCAGCCAAAGCAGTGGGGCGCCCTATGGCTACACCTTC. This sequence encodes CASSQSSGAPYGYTF.

Worth noting for this clone: The sample carries other DNA sequences with the same CDR3. V and J are TRBV15 and TRBJ2-2, with 10 positions matching TRBD1. Germline V gene data show CDR1 as LNHNV and CDR2 as YYDKDF (reference sequence). The CDR3 extends over 15 amino acids. Unmatched junction bases numbered 1, after V lost 3 bases and J lost 3 bases. This CDR3 is CATSRGTGDTGELFF. The CDR3 nucleotides are TGTGCCACCAGCAGGGGGACAGGGGACACCGGGGAGCTGTTTTTT.

Comment on this clone: The identical CDR3 is also encoded by other nucleotide sequences in the sample. The chain has TRBV18 and TRBJ1-6; the D is unclear. CDR1 is KGHSH and CDR2 is LQKENI in the germline V gene. Trimming removed 3 bases at V and 10 bases at J, with 13 bases between. The length of the CDR3 is 14 residues. CDR3 region: CASSPREGNSPLHF. The CDR3 DNA sequence: TGTGCCAGCTCACCGCGGGAGGGAAACTCACCCCTCCACTTT.

V gene TRBV20-1 combines with J gene TRBJ2-7; unclear D gene. Trimming took 6 bases from V and 9 from J, leaving 15 bases between them. This CDR3 is built from 11 residues. CDR1 is DFQATT and CDR2 is SNEGSKA in the germline V gene (reference sequence). Here the CDR3 reads CSALVPEGQYF. CDR3 bases: TGCAGTGCCCTCGTCCCCGAAGGGCAGTACTTC.